These T cell receptor beta chains were read from a single sample in a study of T cells expressing NK-cell markers. TCRdb re-called the 5' RACE reads and shows each CDR3 protein once, DNA omitted. The sample table sets out about 260,000 distinct CDR3 sequences. The sequenced sample consisted of blood T cells: a sorted CD56 or NKG2C T cell subset, CD4+ or CD8+ T cells, or bulk PBMC T cells (not recorded which). The receptors here all came from a man between 18 and 35 years old in good health. Each CDR3 is given with its conserved first and last residue.

TRBJ2-3,TRBV25-1,17,CASSATPGQGARDTQYF
TRBJ2-1,TRBV12-3/TRBV12-4,13,CASSPSNSGEQFF
TRBJ2-1,TRBV7-6,14,CASSLGTGLDEQFF
TRBJ2-7,TRBV6-5,16,CASSSARVPASYEQYF
TRBJ2-1,TRBV12-5,14,CASGPRGSVHEQFF
TRBJ2-5,TRBV11-2,14,CASKLRTGQETQYF
TRBJ2-2,TRBV4-1,16,CASSQVGQRGRGELFF
TRBJ2-3,TRBV5-1,13,CASSPGQPSRQYF
TRBJ2-1,TRBV20-1,16,CSAMEPGLRGVDEQFF
TRBJ1-1,TRBV6-1,11,CASVLNTEAFF
TRBJ1-5,TRBV7-8,15,CASSASRDRGQPQHF
TRBJ2-3,TRBV6-4,14,CASSQGSNTDTQYF
TRBJ2-1,TRBV4-3,14,CASSQIAGVGEQFF
TRBJ2-2,TRBV29-1,14,CSVDGQGSSGELFF
TRBJ2-1,TRBV5-1,18,CASSLTIHRESSYNEQFF
TRBJ2-3,TRBV12-3/TRBV12-4,13,CASSLPSGRSQYF
TRBJ1-2,TRBV30,16,CAWSPLGPGPLFGYTF
TRBJ2-1,TRBV4-2,17,CASSQVFSGTPYNEQFF
TRBJ2-1,TRBV27,15,CASQRASGRVIEQFF
TRBJ2-3,TRBV7-6,11,CVSSFSDTQYF
TRBJ2-7,TRBV5-6,13,CASAGIRGYEQYF
TRBJ2-2,TRBV6-1,13,CASFRTASGELFF
TRBJ1-5,TRBV12-3/TRBV12-4,15,CASRDRGRNNQPQHF
TRBJ2-3,TRBV7-2,13,CASSLAAGYTQYF
TRBJ2-7,TRBV4-2,15,CASSQGFGTSNEQYF
TRBJ2-1,TRBV29-1,11,CSVAGGSEQFF
TRBJ2-1,TRBV20-1,15,CSATGLAGGNNEQFF
TRBJ2-1,TRBV20-1,16,CSASPEVNLFYNEQFF
TRBJ2-7,TRBV6-2/TRBV6-3,15,CASSLQTGFPYEQYF
TRBJ1-1,TRBV6-5,12,CASSLVPGDAFF
TRBJ1-2,TRBV4-3,17,CASSQDALEDSHYGYTF
TRBJ2-2,TRBV5-1,14,CASSFPSNTGELFF
TRBJ2-4,TRBV12-2,14,CASRLGIRENIQYF
TRBJ1-5,TRBV7-2,15,CASSVARDSLGPQHF
TRBJ2-4,TRBV12-3/TRBV12-4,15,CASSFTRDLQDIQYF
TRBJ1-1,TRBV29-1,15,CSVCGGQGANTEAFF
TRBJ1-5,TRBV12-3/TRBV12-4,15,CASSLGQVLGQPQHF
TRBJ2-7,TRBV9,17,CASSVGASGSSTYEQYF
TRBJ2-3,TRBV6-1,15,CASSQTGGWTDTQYF
TRBJ2-1,TRBV7-6,11,CASSQREFQFF
TRBJ2-3,TRBV5-4,13,CASARGRTDTQYF
TRBJ2-7,TRBV4-3,19,CASSQELTSGTGPPYEQYF